This TCR beta chain was sequenced for a study of shared clonotypes between healthy human individuals. General study results and limits: A few donors had around 5.5% of their naive CD4 clonotypes in common.

This clone was seen only once. The antigen is not known. This CDR3 contains 14 residues. Germline CDR1 reads SGHKS; CDR2 reads YYEKEE (reference sequence). V lost 4 bases, J lost 7 bases, and 17 bases lay in between. A roughly 200 ng quantity of DNA, roughly 29,000 T cell genomes, went into the sorted-subset replicate PCRs. The table came from immunoSEQ multiplex PCR; TCRdb's copy has only in-frame clones and leaves some out. The sample includes more than 2,000,000 clones, more than 90% of them seen just once. This TCR derives from a man aged 18 to 35 in good health. Sequenced sample: naive CD4+ T cells sorted from blood. The subset is: CD45RA+ positively selected. The chain uses TRBV5-5 and TRBJ1-2, with D maybe TRBD1 (6 bases). Here the CDR3 reads CASSHGGPTRGYTF. The CDR3 DNA reads TGTGCCAGCAGCCACGGGGGCCCTACGCGTGGCTACACCTTC.